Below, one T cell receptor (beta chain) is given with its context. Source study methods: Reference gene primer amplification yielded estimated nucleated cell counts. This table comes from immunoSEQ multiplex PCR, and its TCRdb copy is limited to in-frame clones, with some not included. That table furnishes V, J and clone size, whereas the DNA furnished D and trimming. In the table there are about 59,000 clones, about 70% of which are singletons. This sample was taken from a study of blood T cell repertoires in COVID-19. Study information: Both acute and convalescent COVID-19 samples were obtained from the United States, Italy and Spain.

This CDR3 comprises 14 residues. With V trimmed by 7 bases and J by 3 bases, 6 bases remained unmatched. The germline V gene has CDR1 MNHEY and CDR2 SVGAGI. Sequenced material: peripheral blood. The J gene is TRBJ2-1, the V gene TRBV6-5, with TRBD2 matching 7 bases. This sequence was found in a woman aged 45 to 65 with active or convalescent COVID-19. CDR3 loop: CASKLSGNYNEQFF. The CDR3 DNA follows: TGTGCCAGCAAACTAAGCGGGAACTACAATGAGCAGTTCTTC.